Here is one T cell receptor beta chain with its context. This sample was taken from a study of blood T cell repertoires in COVID-19. Authors' analysis steps: Amplification with reference gene primers provided the estimates of nucleated cell counts. Repertoires were generated with immunoSEQ multiplex PCR, while TCRdb's copy carries only in-frame clones and drops some. V and J calls plus clone size are reproduced from that table; the DNA served to infer D and trimming. Among approximately 190,000 clones listed, 80% were seen once. Germline V lookup: CDR1 ENHRY, CDR2 SYGVKD. Trimming removed 8 bases from V and 4 bases from J, with 7 bases in between. This CDR3 spans 11 amino acids.

This clonotype originated in a man aged 55 to 70 with acute or convalescent COVID-19. Sequences were obtained from peripheral blood. V is TRBV10-3 and J is TRBJ2-3; no clear D. CDR3 in DNA: TGTGCCATCGCGTCTTCAGATACGCAGTATTTT. Amino acid sequence: CAIASSDTQYF.